The rows below give T cell receptor beta chains drawn from one sample of a study of blood T cell repertoires in COVID-19. The table came from immunoSEQ multiplex PCR; TCRdb's copy has only in-frame clones and leaves some out. The sample yields about 55,000 clones, roughly 86% seen once. The material sequenced was peripheral blood. The source of these receptors is a man aged 55 to 70 with active COVID-19. Both conserved end residues are part of each CDR3. Fields, in order: clone size, J gene, V gene, D gene, CDR3 protein, CDR3 DNA. The D gene is left open where the match is weak. Where a row states a size, it is once, few, many or the class of an expanded clone; other rows omit it.

>NA|TRBJ2-1|TRBV27|NA
CASSPWGGVGYNEQFF
TGTGCCAGCAGTCCGTGGGGCGGCGTTGGCTACAATGAGCAGTTCTTC
>once|TRBJ2-5|TRBV5-1|TRBD2
CASSLRTSGGGQETQYF
TGCGCCAGCAGCCTGCGGACTAGCGGGGGGGGGCAAGAGACCCAGTACTTC
>NA|TRBJ2-2|TRBV6-2/TRBV6-3|TRBD2
CASSYSNSGGTGELFF
TGTGCCAGCAGTTACTCGAATTCGGGGGGAACCGGGGAGCTGTTTTTT
>NA|TRBJ2-3|TRBV4-2|NA
CASSQDERRRTDTQYF
TGTGCCAGCAGCCAAGACGAGCGGAGACGCACAGATACGCAGTATTTT
>few|TRBJ2-3|TRBV27|TRBD2
CASRNLAGGRVDTQYF
TGTGCCAGCAGGAATCTAGCGGGAGGGCGGGTAGATACGCAGTATTTT
>NA|TRBJ2-1|TRBV5-1|TRBD2
CASSLALAGGNEQFF
TGCGCCAGCAGCTTGGCCCTAGCGGGGGGCAATGAGCAGTTCTTC
>once|TRBJ2-3|TRBV19|NA
CASSALTGRDTQYF
TGTGCCAGTAGTGCCTTGACAGGTAGAGATACGCAGTATTTT
>once|TRBJ2-4|TRBV18|TRBD2
CASSLTGTSLGNIQYF
TGTGCCAGCTCACTAACCGGGACTAGCTTGGGAAACATTCAGTACTTC
>NA|TRBJ1-1|TRBV5-6|TRBD1
CASSGQGVNTEAFF
TGTGCCAGCAGCGGACAGGGTGTGAACACTGAAGCTTTCTTT
>NA|TRBJ2-1|TRBV9|NA
CASSGTTEYNEQFF
TGTGCCAGCAGCGGGACTACCGAATACAATGAGCAGTTCTTC
>NA|TRBJ1-1|TRBV29-1|TRBD1
CSVGYRGGMNTEAFF
TGCAGCGTTGGATACAGGGGGGGGATGAACACTGAAGCTTTCTTT
>NA|TRBJ2-7|TRBV11-2|TRBD2
CASSLPPSGGTYEQYF
TGTGCCAGCAGCTTACCTCCTAGCGGAGGGACCTACGAGCAGTACTTC
>NA|TRBJ1-4|TRBV6-5|NA
CASSYGGQRHEKLFF
TGTGCCAGCAGTTATGGGGGACAAAGACATGAAAAACTGTTTTTT
>NA|TRBJ1-5|TRBV18|TRBD1
CASTGTADQPQHF
TGTGCCAGCACGGGGACAGCGGATCAGCCCCAGCATTTT
>NA|TRBJ2-1|TRBV6-1|TRBD2
CASSEDSASGPLSYNEQFF
TGTGCCAGCAGTGAGGATTCGGCTAGCGGGCCCCTCTCCTACAATGAGCAGTTCTTC
>NA|TRBJ2-3|TRBV3-1/TRBV3-2|NA
CASSLQGGSSTDTQYF
TGTGCCAGCAGCCTTCAGGGGGGATCTAGCACAGATACGCAGTATTTT
>NA|TRBJ2-7|TRBV25-1|NA
CASSLQVNEQYF
TGTGCTAGCAGCCTACAGGTGAATGAGCAGTACTTC
>NA|TRBJ2-3|TRBV29-1|NA
CSVGPEGDTQYF
TGCAGCGTTGGCCCCGAGGGAGATACGCAGTATTTT
>NA|TRBJ2-6|TRBV9|NA
CASSESGFRANVLTF
TGTGCCAGCAGCGAGTCAGGGTTTCGGGCCAACGTCCTGACTTTC
>NA|TRBJ2-3|TRBV7-3|TRBD2
CASSPGTSGRASTDTQYF
TGTGCCAGCAGCCCCGGGACTAGCGGGAGGGCTAGCACAGATACGCAGTATTTT
>NA|TRBJ2-2|TRBV7-3|NA
CASSSTGELFF
TGTGCCAGCAGCTCAACCGGGGAGCTGTTTTTT
>NA|TRBJ2-3|TRBV28|NA
CASRSGTYTDTQYF
TGTGCCAGCAGGTCCGGGACTTACACAGATACGCAGTATTTT
>NA|TRBJ2-2|TRBV4-2|NA
CASSLGTSANTGELFF
TGTGCCAGCAGCCTCGGAACTAGTGCGAACACCGGGGAGCTGTTTTTT
>few|TRBJ2-3|TRBV7-2|TRBD2
CASSASGTSPDTQYF
TGTGCCAGCAGCGCATCCGGGACTAGTCCAGATACGCAGTATTTT
>NA|TRBJ2-5|TRBV30|TRBD2
CAWTGLAGGETQYF
TGTGCCTGGACGGGACTAGCGGGAGGTGAGACCCAGTACTTC
>NA|TRBJ1-1|TRBV6-4|NA
CASSDSQMREAFF
TGTGCCAGCAGTGACTCCCAGATGAGGGAAGCTTTCTTT
>NA|TRBJ1-2|TRBV3-1/TRBV3-2|NA
CASSQEGGLYGYTF
TGTGCCAGCAGCCAAGAGGGAGGACTCTATGGCTACACCTTC
>once|TRBJ2-7|TRBV11-1|TRBD2
CASSLMTSGNYEQYF
TGTGCCAGCAGCTTAATGACTAGCGGGAACTACGAGCAGTACTTC
>few|TRBJ1-5|TRBV18|TRBD1
CASSPEQGGQPQHF
TGTGCCAGCTCACCAGAGCAGGGGGGACAGCCCCAGCATTTT
>NA|TRBJ2-5|TRBV27|TRBD1
CASSLSVGQGETQYF
TGTGCCAGCAGTTTATCCGTTGGACAGGGGGAGACCCAGTACTTC
>NA|TRBJ2-5|TRBV6-5|NA
CASSYAARRETQYF
TGTGCCAGCAGTTACGCGGCGCGGCGGGAGACCCAGTACTTC
>NA|TRBJ2-5|TRBV18|NA
CASSPTWSETQYF
TGTGCCAGCTCACCCACATGGTCTGAGACCCAGTACTTC
>NA|TRBJ2-7|TRBV5-1|NA
CASSQGQTYEQYF
TGCGCCAGCAGTCAAGGACAAACCTACGAGCAGTACTTC
>NA|TRBJ1-5|TRBV10-3|TRBD1
CAISGQGDNQPQHF
TGTGCCATCAGTGGGCAGGGGGACAATCAGCCCCAGCATTTT
>NA|TRBJ2-7|TRBV11-2|NA
CASSSPAGNPPYEQYF
TGTGCCAGCAGCTCACCCGCAGGGAACCCTCCTTACGAGCAGTACTTC
>NA|TRBJ2-5|TRBV14|TRBD2
CASSQETSWADRGTQYF
TGTGCCAGCAGCCAAGAGACTAGCTGGGCTGATCGAGGGACCCAGTACTTC
>few|TRBJ2-7|TRBV5-8|NA
CASMLALNYEQYF
TGTGCCAGCATGCTAGCGCTGAACTACGAGCAGTACTTC
>NA|TRBJ1-6|TRBV27|NA
CASSFPGERSPLHF
TGTGCCAGCAGTTTCCCAGGGGAGAGATCACCCCTCCACTTT
>NA|TRBJ1-1|TRBV10-1|NA
CASSESNTRNTEAFF
TGCGCCAGCAGTGAGTCGAATACCAGAAACACTGAAGCTTTCTTT